The T cell receptor (beta chain) under discussion was sequenced for a study of Tregs in tolerant kidney transplant recipients. Points from the study as a whole: Tolerant patients' donor-specific Tregs expanded beyond overall Tregs, suggesting antigen-driven growth.

Produced via immunoSEQ multiplex PCR; TCRdb's table is partial and in-frame only. The sample has about 77,000 clones; roughly 98% are singletons. Unstimulated Tregs (CD4+CD25+CD127-) and CD4+CD25- non-Tregs were sorted from PBMCs. CDR1 is SGHAT, CDR2 FQNNGV, per germline. Trimming took off 4 bases at V and 3 bases at J, with 9 bases between the two ends. The length of the CDR3 is 14 residues. With respect to this clone: Its antigen is still unknown.

Source: CD4+ T cells from blood, taken before the transplant. This receptor was taken from a human donor who received a combined kidney and bone marrow transplant. The rearrangement links TRBV11-2 to TRBJ2-2; no reliable D call. The CDR3 DNA sequence: TGTGCCAGCAGCTCCGCTACCTACACCGGGGAGCTGTTTTTT. Its translation: CASSSATYTGELFF.